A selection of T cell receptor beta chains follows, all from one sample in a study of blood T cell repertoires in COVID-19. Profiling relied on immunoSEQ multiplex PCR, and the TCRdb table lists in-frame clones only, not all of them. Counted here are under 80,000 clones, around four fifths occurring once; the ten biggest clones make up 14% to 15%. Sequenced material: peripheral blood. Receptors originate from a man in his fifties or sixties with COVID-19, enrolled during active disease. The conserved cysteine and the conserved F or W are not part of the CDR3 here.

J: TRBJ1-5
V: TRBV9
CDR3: ASSVGQGYQPQH

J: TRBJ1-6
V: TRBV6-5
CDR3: ASTPITVNNSPLH

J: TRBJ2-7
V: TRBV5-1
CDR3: ASSISGGLTYEQY

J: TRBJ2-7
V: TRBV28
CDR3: ASSSPSSYEQY

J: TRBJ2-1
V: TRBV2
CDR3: ASSALAGGSNEQF

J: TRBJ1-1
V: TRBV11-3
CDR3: ASSFRQALNTEAF

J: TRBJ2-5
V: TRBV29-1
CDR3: SVEWDTPETQY

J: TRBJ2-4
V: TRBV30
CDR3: AWSTFAQRNIQY

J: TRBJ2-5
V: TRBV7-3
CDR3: ASSVTPRETQY

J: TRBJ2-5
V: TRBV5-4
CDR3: ASSFGGEKAQY

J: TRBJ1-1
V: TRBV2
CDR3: ASNLGRGDEAF

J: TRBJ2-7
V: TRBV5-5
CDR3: ASSLVDRGSEQY

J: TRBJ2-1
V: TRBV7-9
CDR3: ASSHDTDNEQF

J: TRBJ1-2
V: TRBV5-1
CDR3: ASSLGAGGVHGYT

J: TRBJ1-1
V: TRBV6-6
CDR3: ASSSGGHTEAF

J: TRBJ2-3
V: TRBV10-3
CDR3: ATSYEGLLGDTQY

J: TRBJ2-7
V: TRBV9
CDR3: ASSAGYLGGEQY

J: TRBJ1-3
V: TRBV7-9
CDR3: ASHSGADTIY

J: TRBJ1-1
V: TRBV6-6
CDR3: ASSPSDSNTEAF

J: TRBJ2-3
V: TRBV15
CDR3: ATSRLSGGSGDTQY

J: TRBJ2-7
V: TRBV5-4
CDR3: ASSATSYEQY

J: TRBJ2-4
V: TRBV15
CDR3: ATSRGPGGLLAKNIQY

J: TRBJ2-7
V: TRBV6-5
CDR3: ASSLGTVFYEQY

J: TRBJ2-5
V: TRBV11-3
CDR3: ASSLDWDREQVTQY

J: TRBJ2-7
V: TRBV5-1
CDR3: ASSLIGAHEQY

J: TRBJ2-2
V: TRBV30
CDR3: AWSATSTGELF

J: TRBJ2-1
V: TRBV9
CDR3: ASSQGLAPHSEQF

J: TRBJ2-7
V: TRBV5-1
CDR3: ASTAASYEQY

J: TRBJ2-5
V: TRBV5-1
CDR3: ASSPRGAYETQY

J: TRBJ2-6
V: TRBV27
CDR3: ASSLGGGVGANVLT

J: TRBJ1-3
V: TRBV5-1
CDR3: ASSLGQSSGNTIY

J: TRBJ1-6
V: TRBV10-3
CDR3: ATDTGNSPLH

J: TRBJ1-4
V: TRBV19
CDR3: ASSVSGWDEKLF

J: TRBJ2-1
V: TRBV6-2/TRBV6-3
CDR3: ASSRPGLATNEQF

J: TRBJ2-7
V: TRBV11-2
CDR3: ASSAGLRDRNYEQY

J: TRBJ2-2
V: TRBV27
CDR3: ASSTRATRDTSFPGELF